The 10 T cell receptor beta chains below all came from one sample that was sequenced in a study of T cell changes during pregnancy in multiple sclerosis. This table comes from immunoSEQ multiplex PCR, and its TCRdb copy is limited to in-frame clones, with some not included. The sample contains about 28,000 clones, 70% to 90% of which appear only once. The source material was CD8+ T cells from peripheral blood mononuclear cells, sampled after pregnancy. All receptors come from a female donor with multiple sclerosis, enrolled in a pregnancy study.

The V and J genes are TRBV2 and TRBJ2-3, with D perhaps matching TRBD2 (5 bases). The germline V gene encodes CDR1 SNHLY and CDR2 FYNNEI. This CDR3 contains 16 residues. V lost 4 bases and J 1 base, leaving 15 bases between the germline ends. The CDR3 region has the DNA TGTGCCAGCAGTGGGGCCCGGGAAGAGGGCACAGATACGCAGTATTTT. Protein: CASSGAREEGTDTQYF.

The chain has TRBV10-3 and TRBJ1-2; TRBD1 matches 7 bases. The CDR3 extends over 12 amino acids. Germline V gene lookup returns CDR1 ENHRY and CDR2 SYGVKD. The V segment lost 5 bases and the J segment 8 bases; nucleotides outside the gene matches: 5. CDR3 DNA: TGTGCCATCAGTCTAGACAGGGAGGGCTACACCTTC. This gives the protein CAISLDREGYTF.

The CDR3, as DNA: TGCGCCAGCAGCCAAGGGGACAGTGGGACTGAAGCTTTCTTT. It specifies CASSQGDSGTEAFF. The chain carries TRBV4-1 and TRBJ1-1; TRBD1 matches at 7 bases. Germline loops: CDR1 MGHRA, CDR2 YSYEKL. Germline trimming cut 1 base from V and 5 bases from J; bases unmatched to any gene: 4. The CDR3 totals 14 residues.

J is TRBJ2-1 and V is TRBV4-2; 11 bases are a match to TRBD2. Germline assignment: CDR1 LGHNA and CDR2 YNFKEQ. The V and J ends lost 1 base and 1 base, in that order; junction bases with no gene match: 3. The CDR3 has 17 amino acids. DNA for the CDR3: TGTGCCAGCAGCCAAGTGACTAGCGGGGCTTCCTACAATGAGCAGTTCTTC. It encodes CASSQVTSGASYNEQFF.

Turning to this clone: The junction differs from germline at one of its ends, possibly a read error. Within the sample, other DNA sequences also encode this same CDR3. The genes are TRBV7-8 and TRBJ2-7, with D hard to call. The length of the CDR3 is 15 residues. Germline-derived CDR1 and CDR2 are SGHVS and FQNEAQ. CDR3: CASSPRQIESWEQYF. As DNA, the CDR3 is TGTGCTAGCAGCCCCAGACAAATCGAGTCGTGGGAGCAGTACTTC.

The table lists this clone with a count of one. The CDR3 here is CASSLGRSWDEKLFF. CDR3 coding DNA: TGTGCCAGCAGCCTCGGGAGATCCTGGGATGAAAAACTGTTTTTT. V gene TRBV7-2 combines with J gene TRBJ1-4; D unclear. The CDR3 has 15 residues. Germline CDR1 is SGHTA and CDR2 is FQGNSA. V gave up 5 bases and J gave up 6 bases, with 16 bases separating them.

In DNA, the CDR3 is TGCGCCAGCAGGACCCCCCGACAGGGTAAGTGTAGGACTGAAGCTTTCTTT. This translates into CASRTPRQGKCRTEAFF. This rearrangement joins TRBV10-2 to TRBJ1-1; 7 bases map to TRBD1. V lost 6 bases to trimming and J lost 5 bases; unmatched junction nucleotides: 18. In germline, CDR1 is WSHSY, CDR2 SAAADI. The CDR3 consists of 17 residues.

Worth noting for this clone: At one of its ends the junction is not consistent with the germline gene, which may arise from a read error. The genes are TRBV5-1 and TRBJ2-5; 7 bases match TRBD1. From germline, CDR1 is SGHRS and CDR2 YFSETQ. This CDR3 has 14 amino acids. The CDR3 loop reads CASRLDRLIETQYF. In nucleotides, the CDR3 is TGCGCCAGCAGATTGGACAGGCTAATAGAGACCCAGTACTTC.

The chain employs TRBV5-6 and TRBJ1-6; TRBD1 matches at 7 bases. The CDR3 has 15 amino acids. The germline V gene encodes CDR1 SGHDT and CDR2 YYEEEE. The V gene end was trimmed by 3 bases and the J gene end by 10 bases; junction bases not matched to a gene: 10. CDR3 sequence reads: CASSSKWDRFSPLHF. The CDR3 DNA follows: TGTGCCAGCAGCTCCAAATGGGACAGATTCTCACCCCTCCACTTT. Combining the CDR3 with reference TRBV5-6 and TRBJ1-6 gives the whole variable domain DAGVTQSPTHLIKTRGQQVTLRCSPKSGHDTVSWYQQALGQGPQFIFQYYEEEERQRGNFPDRFSGHQFPNYSSELNVNALLLGDSALYLCASSSKWDRFSPLHFGNGTRLTVT.

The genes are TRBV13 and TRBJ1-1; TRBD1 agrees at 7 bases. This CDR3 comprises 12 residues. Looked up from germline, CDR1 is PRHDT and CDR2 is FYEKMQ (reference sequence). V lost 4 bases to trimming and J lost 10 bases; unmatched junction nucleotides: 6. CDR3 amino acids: CASSSRTGPAFF. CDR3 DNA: TGTGCCAGCAGCTCCCGGACAGGCCCAGCTTTCTTT.